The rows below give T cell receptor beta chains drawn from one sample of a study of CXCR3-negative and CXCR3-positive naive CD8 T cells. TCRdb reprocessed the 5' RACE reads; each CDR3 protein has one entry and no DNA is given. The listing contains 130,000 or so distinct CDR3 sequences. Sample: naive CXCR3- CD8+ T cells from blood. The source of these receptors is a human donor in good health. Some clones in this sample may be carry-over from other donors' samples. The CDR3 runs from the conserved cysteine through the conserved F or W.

CDR3: CASSEVVGLTSYEQYF; V: TRBV2; J: TRBJ2-7
CDR3: CSVVGAAGEQYF; V: TRBV29-1; J: TRBJ2-7
CDR3: CASGGLAALTGELFF; V: TRBV28; J: TRBJ2-2
CDR3: CASSYSTRGKSYEQYF; V: TRBV6-2/TRBV6-3; J: TRBJ2-7
CDR3: CATSDLAGRNMDTQYF; V: TRBV24-1; J: TRBJ2-3
CDR3: CASSSPTSNTEAFF; V: TRBV5-5; J: TRBJ1-1
CDR3: CAISEGPKGNTIYF; V: TRBV10-3; J: TRBJ1-3
CDR3: CASEFRGGELLF; V: TRBV12-3/TRBV12-4; J: TRBJ2-2
CDR3: CASSLFGGGYMNTEAFF; V: TRBV27; J: TRBJ1-1
CDR3: CSGTGGYSTEAFF; V: TRBV29-1; J: TRBJ1-1
CDR3: CASSTGQGREQYF; V: TRBV27; J: TRBJ2-7
CDR3: CSVDGKGGGDEQFF; V: TRBV29-1; J: TRBJ2-1
CDR3: CASSKEERTGGIYEQFF; V: TRBV21-1; J: TRBJ2-1
CDR3: CSARDYRRTTTDTQYF; V: TRBV20-1; J: TRBJ2-3
CDR3: CSAWDSDSYEQYF; V: TRBV20-1; J: TRBJ2-7
CDR3: CASSADGGAGPSSYNEQFF; V: TRBV13; J: TRBJ2-1